These 21 T cell receptor beta chains originate from one sample sequenced in a study of T-cell memory formation after mild COVID-19. TCRdb analysed the 5' RACE reads with MiXCR anew, one entry per CDR3 protein. The table has about 360,000 distinct CDR3 sequences, around 13% seen once; the top ten hold around 21%. The specimen was PBMCs or a T cell subset sorted from them (not recorded which). The receptors stem from a man aged 18 to 30 who had mild COVID-19 (a few samples of this study predate the infection). Cell type and time point are not known.

This clonotype was recorded many times. The chain uses TRBV12-3 or TRBV12-4 and TRBJ2-2; D unclear. This CDR3 is 14 amino acids long. Between the trimmed V and J ends, which lost 7 bases and 0 bases, there was a span of 9 bases. This chain's CDR3 is CASTQSANTGELFF. Here the CDR3 DNA reads TGTGCCAGCACCCAATCAGCGAACACCGGGGAGCTGTTTTTT.

There are a few counts of this clonotype. This chain connects TRBV20-1 to TRBJ1-5; possibly TRBD1 for D (6 bases). This CDR3 comprises 16 residues. Germline V gene data show CDR1 as DFQATT and CDR2 as SNEGSKA (reference sequence). V dropped 6 bases and J dropped 2 bases, with 20 bases sitting between them. CDR3 sequence: CSATSSPGHGNQPQHF. In DNA form, the CDR3 reads TGCAGTGCAACAAGCTCACCGGGACATGGCAATCAGCCCCAGCATTTT.

This clonotype has ten or more counts. The rearrangement joins TRBV2 to TRBJ2-3; D remains unclear. CDR1 SNHLY and CDR2 FYNNEI come from the germline V gene. V shed 5 bases and J shed 0 bases, with 9 bases lying between them. This CDR3 contains 14 residues. The CDR3 is CASSPDVSTDTQYF. The CDR3 DNA follows: TGTGCCAGCAGTCCCGACGTAAGCACAGATACGCAGTATTTT. Full variable domain (outside the CDR3, taken from reference TRBV2 and TRBJ2-3): EPEVTQTPSHQVTQMGQEVILRCVPISNHLYFYWYRQILGQKVEFLVSFYNNEISEKSEIFDDQFSVERPDGSNFTLKIRSTKLEDSAMYFCASSPDVSTDTQYFGPGTRLTVL.

The CDR3 DNA sequence: TGTGCCAGCAGCTTTGATGGGACAGGTGGCTACACCTTC. This translates into CASSFDGTGGYTF. This chain links TRBV11-2 with TRBJ1-2, with 8 nucleotides matching TRBD1. The CDR3 extends over 13 amino acids. The trim removed 3 bases at V and 7 bases at J, leaving 4 bases unmatched. Germline V gives CDR1 SGHAT, CDR2 FQNNGV.

The table lists this clonotype with a few counts. This chain links TRBV9 with TRBJ2-5; 8 nucleotides line up with TRBD1. V gave up 2 bases and J gave up 5 bases; unmatched junction bases: 11. The CDR3 is 16 residues long. Germline loops: CDR1 SGDLS, CDR2 YYNGEE. The CDR3 loop reads CASSVQGASESETQYF. CDR3 in DNA: TGTGCCAGCAGCGTCCAGGGGGCTAGCGAGTCGGAGACCCAGTACTTC. The full variable domain, with the rest looked up from reference TRBV9 and TRBJ2-5, is DSGVTQTPKHLITATGQRVTLRCSPRSGDLSVYWYQQSLDQGLQFLIQYYNGEERAKGNILERFSAQQFPDLHSELNLSSLELGDSALYFCASSVQGASESETQYFGPGTRLLVL.

This clonotype was seen only a few times. The V gene is TRBV5-1, the J gene TRBJ2-1, with D maybe TRBD2 (6 bases). Trimming cost V 0 bases and J 6 bases, with 13 bases left between them. The germline V gene encodes CDR1 SGHRS and CDR2 YFSETQ. The CDR3 sequence is 15 residues long. The CDR3, as DNA: TGCGCCAGCAGCTTGGGTTTAGCGGAAATCAATGAGCAGTTCTTC. Residues: CASSLGLAEINEQFF.

This clonotype has a handful of counts. The rearrangement joins TRBV4-2 to TRBJ2-1; D is uncertain. Germline V gene data show CDR1 as LGHNA and CDR2 as YNFKEQ. V was cut by 0 bases and J by 12 bases, with 12 bases left in between. This CDR3 is 13 amino acids long. This chain's CDR3 is CASSQDGGFRQFF. The CDR3 nucleotides are TGTGCCAGCAGCCAAGATGGTGGGTTTAGGCAGTTCTTC.

The rearrangement uses TRBV7-2 and TRBJ1-3, with D uncertain. V was shortened by 3 bases and J by 3 bases, with 12 bases between the two germline ends. CDR1 and CDR2 from the germline V gene are SGHTA and FQGNSA. The CDR3 sequence is 15 residues long. CDR3 bases: TGTGCCAGCAGCTTCCTAAAGGGAGGTGGAAACACCATATATTTT. Translated, it gives CASSFLKGGGNTIYF.

This clonotype was counted ten times or more. The chain combines TRBV5-1 with TRBJ2-1; no clear D. V lost 1 base and J lost 5, with 13 bases in between. CDR3 size: 15 residues. The V gene's germline CDR1 is SGHRS and CDR2 YFSETQ. CDR3 amino acids: CASSLWARSNNEQFF. The DNA of the CDR3 is TGCGCCAGCAGCTTGTGGGCGCGGTCAAACAATGAGCAGTTCTTC.

This clonotype appeared a few times. The chain combines TRBV11-3 with TRBJ2-3, with D hard to call. The CDR3 totals 12 residues. Germline loops: CDR1 SGHNT, CDR2 YENEEA. The V and J ends lost 3 bases and 14 bases respectively, with 15 bases between them. CDR3 in amino acids: CASSFDGEGLYF. The CDR3 DNA is TGTGCCAGCAGCTTTGATGGGGAAGGTCTGTATTTT.

This clonotype was seen ten or more times. The rearrangement links TRBV18 to TRBJ2-2, with 8 bases fitting TRBD1. The V segment lost 4 bases and the J segment 1 base; nucleotides outside the gene matches: 2. This CDR3 region has 15 residues. CDR1 and CDR2 (germline): KGHSH, LQKENI. The CDR3 DNA sequence: TGTGCCAGCTCACGAGGACAGGGGAACACCGGGGAGCTGTTTTTT. Translated: CASSRGQGNTGELFF.

This clonotype was observed a few times. CDR3 DNA sequence: TGTGCCAGCGGGGGGCAAGAGACCCAGTACTTC. This encodes CASGGQETQYF. The chain has TRBV27 and TRBJ2-5; possible D gene TRBD2, 6 bases. With 8 bases removed from V and 2 bases from J, the gap between germline ends came to 6 bases. CDR3 length: 11 amino acids. Germline CDR1 and CDR2: MNHEY and SMNVEV (reference sequence).

The rearrangement uses TRBV7-2 and TRBJ1-1; tentative D call: TRBD1 (5 bases). The CDR3 totals 15 residues. V was trimmed by 5 bases and J by 0 bases, leaving 13 bases between them. From germline, CDR1 is SGHTA and CDR2 FQGNSA. CDR3 loop: CASSPRGGLNTEAFF. The CDR3 DNA follows: TGTGCCAGCAGCCCCCGGGGCGGGTTGAACACTGAAGCTTTCTTT.

This clonotype appeared a few times. The chain recombines TRBV5-1 with TRBJ2-2; D may be TRBD1 (5 bases). The V gene lost 0 bases and the J gene lost 4 bases, with 13 bases spanning the gap. The CDR3 covers 16 residues. Germline lookup yields CDR1 SGHRS and CDR2 YFSETQ. CDR3 region: CASSLAPQVGTGELFF. As DNA, the CDR3 is TGCGCCAGCAGCTTGGCCCCACAGGTTGGCACCGGGGAGCTGTTTTTT.

The chain joins TRBV6-1 to TRBJ1-2, with a possible D match to TRBD1 (6 bases). V shed 3 bases and J shed 7 bases, with 15 bases lying between them. This CDR3 region has 14 residues. CDR1 MNHNS and CDR2 SASEGT come from the germline V gene. CDR3 sequence (DNA): TGTGCCAGCAGTGAGGACAGAAGGCTAGGTGGCTACACCTTC. Translated, it gives CASSEDRRLGGYTF.

At least ten counts were recorded for this clonotype. The CDR3 loop reads CASSNGQGETQYF. The CDR3 nucleotides are TGTGCCAGCAGCAATGGACAGGGAGAGACCCAGTACTTC. This sequence joins TRBV14 and TRBJ2-5; 8 bases are shared with TRBD1. With V trimmed by 5 bases and J by 4 bases, 3 bases remained unmatched. The length of the CDR3 is 13 residues. Germline lookup yields CDR1 SGHDN and CDR2 FVKESK.

This clonotype has ten or more counts. The gene calls are TRBV3-1 and TRBJ1-3; no clear D gene. The germline V gene encodes CDR1 LGHDT and CDR2 YNNKEL (reference sequence). Deletions cut 5 bases from V and 2 bases from J, with 16 bases between. This CDR3 comprises 16 residues. The CDR3 DNA reads TGTGCCAGCAGCGCAGAAATAGGGTTTACTGGAAACACCATATATTTT. Translated, it gives CASSAEIGFTGNTIYF.

This clonotype has a count of ten or more. This rearrangement joins TRBV18 to TRBJ2-3; no reliable D call. With 3 bases removed from V and 1 base from J, the gap between germline ends came to 8 bases. CDR1 and CDR2 from the germline V gene are KGHSH and LQKENI. This CDR3 is built from 14 residues. In DNA, the CDR3 is TGTGCCAGCTCACCGAGTAGGGGCACAGATACGCAGTATTTT. The encoded protein is CASSPSRGTDTQYF.

This clonotype was detected a few times. The chain joins TRBV7-2 to TRBJ1-2, with D perhaps TRBD1 (6 bases). Between the trimmed V and J ends, which lost 2 bases and 8 bases, there was a span of 12 bases. The CDR3 consists of 13 residues. CDR1 is SGHTA and CDR2 is FQGNSA in the germline V gene. The CDR3 loop reads CASSLMGHRGYTF. CDR3 coding DNA: TGTGCCAGCAGCTTAATGGGACACCGAGGCTACACCTTC.

This chain connects TRBV7-2 to TRBJ1-6, with D uncertain. This CDR3 comprises 15 residues. The germline V and J ends were trimmed by 7 bases and 9 bases, with 19 bases remaining between them. The germline gives CDR1 SGHTA, CDR2 FQGNSA. As DNA, the CDR3 is TGTGCCAGCACCACAGAGGGTGTGGGGAGTTCACCCCTCCACTTT. Translating gives CASTTEGVGSSPLHF.

This clonotype was seen more than once but under ten times. This chain joins TRBV11-2 and TRBJ2-3; maybe TRBD2 (5 bases). CDR1 is SGHAT, CDR2 FQNNGV, per germline. The CDR3 loop spans 16 amino acids. V lost 1 base to trimming and J lost 0 bases, with 11 bases between them. The CDR3 DNA reads TGTGCCAGCAGCTTAGTCGGGGTCTCTAGCACAGATACGCAGTATTTT. This encodes CASSLVGVSSTDTQYF.